Listed below are T cell receptor beta chains from one sample, sequenced in a study of shared clonotypes between healthy human individuals. The assay was immunoSEQ multiplex PCR, and TCRdb's table has in-frame clones only and misses some. This repertoire shows approximately 640,000 clones, roughly 78% found once; its top ten account for about 1.8%. The sequenced material came from memory CD4+ T cells sorted from blood. The receptors here all came from a woman in her 30s in good health. CDR3s leave out the opening cysteine and the closing phenylalanine or tryptophan.

J gene,V gene,CDR3 protein
TRBJ2-5,TRBV18,ASSQSVGSGGLETQY
TRBJ2-7,TRBV18,ASSPRGQGTYEQY
TRBJ2-1,TRBV5-4,ASSKGLAGQSSYNEQF
TRBJ2-7,TRBV18,ASSPQAYEQY
TRBJ2-2,TRBV18,ASSPQNTGELF
TRBJ2-7,TRBV7-8,ASSLQGVGTYEQY
TRBJ1-2,TRBV9,ASSVGVENYGYT
TRBJ2-5,TRBV15,ATQPLGGGNVETQY
TRBJ1-4,TRBV21-1,ASSPTRQGPPTEKLF
TRBJ2-7,TRBV6-5,ASTAGSTYEQY
TRBJ2-7,TRBV5-6,ASSIPDRDYEQY
TRBJ2-5,TRBV6-1,ASSARTGGKETQY
NA,TRBV4-1,ASSQVPGQGYEQY
TRBJ2-3,TRBV5-6,ASSLVTAGASTDTQY
TRBJ2-2,TRBV7-3,ASSLTRTGELF
TRBJ2-7,TRBV29-1,STLGVGGSSYEQY
TRBJ2-1,TRBV6-6,ASSYLVGKYNEQF
TRBJ1-5,TRBV27,ASSLGYSNQPQH
TRBJ2-1,TRBV28,ASSLGRMQF
TRBJ2-3,TRBV5-1,ASSLEAYHTQY
TRBJ2-3,TRBV5-1,ASKDPISGTDTQY
TRBJ2-7,TRBV28,ASSRREQY
TRBJ2-1,TRBV25-1,ASSGRTSVNNEQF
TRBJ2-3,TRBV28,ASSFQTSGLLDTQY
TRBJ2-1,TRBV10-3,AISESMARLGDEQF
TRBJ1-1,TRBV19,ASSKPGQGGPPEAF
TRBJ2-3,TRBV11-2,ASSLGGGSSGTDTQY
TRBJ2-1,TRBV19,ASIRTSGPNEQF
TRBJ2-7,TRBV4-1,ASSQGVGTGGFMYEQY
TRBJ2-7,TRBV18,ASSPPGRSYEQY
TRBJ2-3,TRBV4-2,ASSQGRGRASTDTQY
TRBJ1-2,TRBV4-1,ASSQDLDRAYYGYT
TRBJ2-6,TRBV28,ASRLPGSGANVLT
TRBJ1-5,TRBV18,ASSPPDAWGQPQH
TRBJ2-3,TRBV25-1,ASSDLRDTSTDTQY
TRBJ2-7,TRBV28,ASSVAHSYEQY
TRBJ1-5,TRBV19,ATNIPRHSNQPQH
TRBJ1-3,TRBV7-8,ASSLGAGGNTIY
TRBJ2-3,TRBV5-1,ASSLGPPASTDTQY
TRBJ2-7,TRBV11-2,ASSLDLLYEQY
TRBJ2-5,TRBV4-1,ASSQDQFGGLETQY
TRBJ1-1,TRBV18,ASSPPSYSNTEAF
TRBJ2-5,TRBV11-2,ASSPPAEETQY